Following are 24 T cell receptor beta chains from one sample sequenced in a study of cytomegalovirus exposure and HLA in healthy donors. Amplification used 60 Vbeta primers and 13 Jbeta primers. The protocol was immunoSEQ multiplex PCR, while the TCRdb copy is restricted to in-frame clones and leaves out a portion. The repertoire holds about 110,000 clones, with over 65% as singletons. Sequenced: PBMCs. These receptors came from a woman between 35 and 50 years old in good health and CMV-seropositive.

V gene TRBV7-9 combines with J gene TRBJ1-2; perhaps TRBD1 as D (5 bases). Per the germline V gene, CDR1 is SEHNR and CDR2 is FQNEAQ (reference sequence). The CDR3 runs to 16 residues. The V and J ends lost 5 bases and 2 bases respectively, with 18 bases between them. The chain's CDR3 is CASSHSAGGGNYGYTF. CDR3 DNA: TGTGCCAGCAGCCATTCGGCCGGGGGAGGGAACTATGGCTACACCTTC.

The rearrangement uses TRBV19 and TRBJ2-5; the match to TRBD2 covers 7 bases. The junction had 18 bases not matched to a gene; V was cut back by 4 bases and J by 1 base. Germline values: CDR1 LNHDA, CDR2 SQIVND (reference sequence). The CDR3 totals 19 residues. CDR3 coding DNA: TGTGCCAGTAGTACCCAATTTTTGTGGGGCGGGGGATCCCAAGAGACCCAGTACTTC. Encoded protein: CASSTQFLWGGGSQETQYF. The full variable domain, completed using reference TRBV19 and TRBJ2-5, is DGGITQSPKYLFRKEGQNVTLSCEQNLNHDAMYWYRQDPGQGLRLIYYSQIVNDFQKGDIAEGYSVSREKKESFPLTVTSAQKNPTAFYLCASSTQFLWGGGSQETQYFGPGTRLLVL.

The chain is built from TRBV11-3 and TRBJ1-3, with D possibly matching TRBD1 (5 bases). The CDR3 length is 16 residues. Germline V lookup: CDR1 SGHNT, CDR2 YENEEA. V lost 6 bases to trimming and J lost 0 bases, with 15 bases between them. The CDR3 DNA follows: TGTGCCAGCAGTTACGAATCAGGGTACTCTGGAAACACCATATATTTT. It codes for CASSYESGYSGNTIYF.

The chain recombines TRBV9 with TRBJ2-1; TRBD2 might be the D (6 bases). V dropped 1 base and J dropped 5 bases, with 13 bases sitting between them. Germline loops: CDR1 SGDLS, CDR2 YYNGEE. The CDR3 covers 15 residues. CDR3 nucleotides: TGTGCCAGCAGCGTATCCGGGACTTCAAACAATGAGCAGTTCTTC. This codes for CASSVSGTSNNEQFF.

The J gene is TRBJ1-1, the V gene TRBV5-1, with 10 nucleotides matching TRBD1. V dropped 3 bases and J dropped 2; count of bases not matched to a gene: 10. The CDR3 has 17 residues. Germline V gene data show CDR1 as SGHRS and CDR2 as YFSETQ. The CDR3 DNA is TGCGCCAGCAGCTGGATGACAGGGGGCACCTCTAACACTGAAGCTTTCTTT. Amino acids: CASSWMTGGTSNTEAFF.

This clone has a handful of counts. The rearrangement uses TRBV6-1 and TRBJ1-1, with a weak D call TRBD1 (5 bases). This CDR3 contains 14 residues. Trimming stripped 4 bases from V and 0 bases from J, with 9 bases between. Germline V gives CDR1 MNHNS, CDR2 SASEGT. This chain's CDR3 is CASSVTDMNTEAFF. The CDR3, as DNA: TGTGCCAGCAGTGTGACAGATATGAACACTGAAGCTTTCTTT.

The J gene is TRBJ2-5, the V gene TRBV6-6; the D gene is possibly TRBD2 (6 bases). Germline-derived CDR1 and CDR2 are MNHNY and SVGAGI (reference sequence). The CDR3 length is 14 residues. Trimming removed 6 bases from V and 1 base from J, with 12 bases in between. As DNA, the CDR3 is TGTGCCAGCAGCGCCCTGGGGGGCCAAGAGACCCAGTACTTC. Encoded protein: CASSALGGQETQYF.

The J gene is TRBJ2-5, the V gene TRBV19; 9 nucleotides line up with TRBD2. This CDR3 has 16 residues. The ends lost 2 bases at V and 5 bases at J; junction bases unmatched: 9. Germline V gene lookup returns CDR1 LNHDA and CDR2 SQIVND (reference sequence). The CDR3 coding sequence is TGTGCCAGTAGTATAAGGTTTGGCGGGAGGGGGGAGACCCAGTACTTC. Its translation: CASSIRFGGRGETQYF.

The rearrangement links TRBV4-1 to TRBJ1-1; possible D gene TRBD1, 5 bases. The CDR3 extends over 17 amino acids. Trimming cost V 3 bases and J 4 bases, with 21 bases left between them. The germline V gene has CDR1 MGHRA and CDR2 YSYEKL. As DNA, the CDR3 is TGCGCCAGCAGCCACCCTTCTCGCCTGACAGTTCGCACTGAAGCTTTCTTT. The encoded protein is CASSHPSRLTVRTEAFF.

J is TRBJ1-6 and V is TRBV18; D remains ambiguous. CDR3 length: 15 residues. The V gene's germline CDR1 is KGHSH and CDR2 LQKENI. V was shortened by 3 bases and J by 0 bases, with 6 bases between the two germline ends. For the CDR3, the DNA is TGTGCCAGCTCACCGGGCACCTCCTATAATTCACCCCTCCACTTT. Its translation is CASSPGTSYNSPLHF.

This clone has just one count. The chain carries TRBV11-3 and TRBJ2-6, with a tentative D call TRBD2 (6 bases). CDR3 size: 15 residues. V was trimmed by 6 bases and J by 4 bases, leaving 13 bases between them. Germline V gives CDR1 SGHNT, CDR2 YENEEA. CDR3 sequence reads: CASRPGGAGANVLTF. Here the CDR3 DNA reads TGTGCCAGCAGGCCAGGAGGGGCCGGGGCCAACGTCCTGACTTTC. The full variable domain, with the rest looked up from reference TRBV11-3 and TRBJ2-6, is EAGVVQSPRYKIIEKKQPVAFWCNPISGHNTLYWYLQNLGQGPELLIRYENEEAVDDSQLPKDRFSAERLKGVDSTLKIQPAELGDSAVYLCASRPGGAGANVLTFGAGSRLTVL.

This clone was seen once. The germline gene is not matched at one end of the junction; a read error may be the cause. The chain links TRBV4-2 to TRBJ2-7; 10 nucleotides line up with TRBD2. CDR1 is LGHNA, CDR2 YNFKEQ, per germline. The CDR3 is made up of 18 amino acids. The CDR3 is CASSQESAGLADPREQHF. The CDR3 nucleotides are TGTGCCAGCAGCCAAGAATCAGCCGGACTAGCGGACCCTCGGGAGCAGCACTTC.

The V call is TRBV19, the J call TRBJ2-3; 12 nucleotides match TRBD1. V dropped 5 bases and J dropped 0; count of bases not matched to a gene: 12. There are 19 residues in the CDR3. Germline loops: CDR1 LNHDA, CDR2 SQIVND (reference sequence). In nucleotides, the CDR3 is TGTGCCAGTAGTCCTCGTCCCGGGACAGGGGGCTATAGCACAGATACGCAGTATTTT. Its protein is CASSPRPGTGGYSTDTQYF.

V gene TRBV7-2 combines with J gene TRBJ2-7; 9 positions agree with TRBD2. CDR1 SGHTA and CDR2 FQGNSA come from the germline V gene. This CDR3 is 14 amino acids long. The V and J ends lost 7 bases and 3 bases, in that order; junction bases with no gene match: 7. The CDR3 loop reads CASTASGAVYEQYF. The CDR3 DNA reads TGTGCCAGCACCGCTAGCGGGGCCGTCTACGAGCAGTACTTC.

This rearrangement joins TRBV5-1 to TRBJ2-2, with 9 bases fitting TRBD1. J lost 3 bases, V lost 2 bases, and 2 bases had no gene match. The CDR3 has 15 amino acids. Germline V CDR1 and CDR2: SGHRS, YFSETQ. The CDR3 spells CASSFWTGDTGELFF. CDR3 nucleotides: TGCGCCAGCAGCTTTTGGACAGGGGACACCGGGGAGCTGTTTTTT. Supplemented by reference TRBV5-1 and TRBJ2-2, the full variable domain reads KAGVTQTPRYLIKTRGQQVTLSCSPISGHRSVSWYQQTPGQGLQFLFEYFSETQRNKGNFPGRFSGRQFSNSRSEMNVSTLELGDSALYLCASSFWTGDTGELFFGEGSRLTVL.

The rearrangement links TRBV7-9 to TRBJ2-5, with D tentatively TRBD1 (5 bases). The J call may be wrong; the DNA end is better matched by TRBJ2-7. Per the germline V gene, CDR1 is SEHNR and CDR2 is FQNEAQ (reference sequence). The CDR3 length is 13 residues. This CDR3 reads CASAVTVAYEQYF. The CDR3 nucleotides read TGTGCCAGCGCGGTGACAGTTGCTTACGAGCAGTACTTC.

The chain carries TRBV5-6 and TRBJ2-7, with a tentative D call TRBD2 (5 bases). V shed 4 bases and J shed 2 bases, with 7 bases lying between them. This CDR3 comprises 12 residues. CDR1 is SGHDT, CDR2 YYEEEE, per germline. This CDR3 reads CASSIGTYEQYF. The CDR3 DNA reads as TGTGCCAGCAGCATCGGGACCTACGAGCAGTACTTC.

The CDR3 bases are TGCGCCAGCAGCTTAAGCCAGGACATTCAGTACTTC. Its translation: CASSLSQDIQYF. This chain uses TRBV5-1 with TRBJ2-4; D remains unclear. CDR3 length: 12 residues. Trimming left V 2 bases short and J 8 bases short, with 8 bases between. CDR1 and CDR2 (germline): SGHRS, YFSETQ.

This clone was found a few times. The genes are TRBV2 and TRBJ2-7, with a tentative D call TRBD1 (6 bases). Trimming removed 7 bases from V and 0 bases from J, with 13 bases in between. Germline loops: CDR1 SNHLY, CDR2 FYNNEI. CDR3 length equals 14 residues. Here the CDR3 DNA reads TGTGCCAGCACTGTCTGGGACAACTCCTACGAGCAGTACTTC. Translated: CASTVWDNSYEQYF.

The CDR3 here is CAISERLASSYEQYF. CDR3 DNA: TGTGCCATCAGTGAGAGGCTAGCCAGCTCCTACGAGCAGTACTTC. The V and J genes are TRBV10-3 and TRBJ2-7; TRBD2 might be the D (5 bases). The germline V gene has CDR1 ENHRY and CDR2 SYGVKD. The length of the CDR3 is 15 residues. Trimming removed 2 bases from V and 0 bases from J, with 11 bases in between.

The chain combines TRBV19 with TRBJ2-7; perhaps TRBD2 as D (5 bases). This CDR3 comprises 14 residues. The V and J ends lost 8 bases and 3 bases respectively, with 17 bases between them. Germline CDR1 is LNHDA and CDR2 is SQIVND (reference sequence). CDR3 DNA: TGTGCCAGTGGTAGGACGGGAAAGAACTACGAGCAGTACTTC. It specifies CASGRTGKNYEQYF.

This chain links TRBV15 with TRBJ1-2; D remains unclear. V lost 3 bases, J lost 8 bases, and 19 bases lay in between. Germline CDR1 LNHNV, CDR2 YYDKDF (reference sequence). This CDR3 is 15 amino acids long. CDR3 DNA: TGTGCCACCAGCAGTCTAAAAGGGTACGGGAGAGGCTACACCTTC. This translates into CATSSLKGYGRGYTF. The variable domain in full, completed from reference TRBV15 and TRBJ1-2, reads DAMVIQNPRYQVTQFGKPVTLSCSQTLNHNVMYWYQQKSSQAPKLLFHYYDKDFNNEADTPDNFQSRRPNTSFCFLDIRSPGLGDTAMYLCATSSLKGYGRGYTFGSGTRLTVV.

In its sample, this clone was seen a few times. The chain is built from TRBV7-8 and TRBJ2-6, with TRBD2 as a possible D gene (6 bases). This CDR3 has 16 residues. Germline V gene data show CDR1 as SGHVS and CDR2 as FQNEAQ. Trimming took off 5 bases at V and 4 bases at J, with 15 bases between the two ends. As DNA, the CDR3 is TGTGCCAGCAGCCTCGGGGGTTTTGGCGGGGCCAACGTCCTGACTTTC. Residues: CASSLGGFGGANVLTF.

The table lists this clone with a few counts. The chain joins TRBV7-3 to TRBJ1-2, with 12 nucleotides matching TRBD1. J lost 7 bases, V lost 2 bases, and 11 bases had no gene match. Germline V gene lookup returns CDR1 SGHTA and CDR2 FQGTGA. This CDR3 region has 17 residues. CDR3 in amino acids: CASSLSGTGGAGGGYTF. For the CDR3, the DNA is TGTGCCAGCAGCTTATCCGGGACAGGGGGCGCCGGGGGTGGCTACACCTTC.